The following is a T cell receptor (beta chain) sequence with its context. The data are from a study of shared clonotypes between healthy human individuals. Naive CD4+ cells were CD45RA-selected; the remaining cells were memory. Assay used: immunoSEQ multiplex PCR; TCRdb lists only in-frame clones, some missing. The profile shows roughly 2.6 million clones, approximately 92% of them singletons. This clonotype was obtained from a man aged 18 to 30 in good health. Sample: naive CD4+ T cells sorted from blood. The sample's subset: CD45RA+ positively selected.

In DNA form, the CDR3 reads TGTGCCAGCAGTTATGGTTCGCGGGGCACAGATACGCAGTATTTT. This sequence encodes CASSYGSRGTDTQYF. The J gene is TRBJ2-3, the V gene TRBV6-6, with a weak D call TRBD2 (5 bases). V lost 3 bases and J lost 1, with 11 bases in between. This CDR3 spans 15 amino acids. Germline V gives CDR1 MNHNY, CDR2 SVGAGI (reference sequence).